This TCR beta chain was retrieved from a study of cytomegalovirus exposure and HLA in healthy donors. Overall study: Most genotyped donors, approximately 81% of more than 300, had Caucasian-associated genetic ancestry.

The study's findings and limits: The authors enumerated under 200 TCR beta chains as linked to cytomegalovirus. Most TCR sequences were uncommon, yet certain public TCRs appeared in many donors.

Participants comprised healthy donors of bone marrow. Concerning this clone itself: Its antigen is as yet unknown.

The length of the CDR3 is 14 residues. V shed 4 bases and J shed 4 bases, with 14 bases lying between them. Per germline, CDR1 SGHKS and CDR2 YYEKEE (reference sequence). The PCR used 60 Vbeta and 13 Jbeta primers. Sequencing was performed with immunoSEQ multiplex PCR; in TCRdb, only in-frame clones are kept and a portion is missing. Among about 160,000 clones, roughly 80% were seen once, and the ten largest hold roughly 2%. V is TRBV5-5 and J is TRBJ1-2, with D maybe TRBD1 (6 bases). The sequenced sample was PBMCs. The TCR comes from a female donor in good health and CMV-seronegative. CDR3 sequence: CASSETGLAYGYTF. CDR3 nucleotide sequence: TGTGCCAGCAGCGAGACAGGCTTGGCCTATGGCTACACCTTC.